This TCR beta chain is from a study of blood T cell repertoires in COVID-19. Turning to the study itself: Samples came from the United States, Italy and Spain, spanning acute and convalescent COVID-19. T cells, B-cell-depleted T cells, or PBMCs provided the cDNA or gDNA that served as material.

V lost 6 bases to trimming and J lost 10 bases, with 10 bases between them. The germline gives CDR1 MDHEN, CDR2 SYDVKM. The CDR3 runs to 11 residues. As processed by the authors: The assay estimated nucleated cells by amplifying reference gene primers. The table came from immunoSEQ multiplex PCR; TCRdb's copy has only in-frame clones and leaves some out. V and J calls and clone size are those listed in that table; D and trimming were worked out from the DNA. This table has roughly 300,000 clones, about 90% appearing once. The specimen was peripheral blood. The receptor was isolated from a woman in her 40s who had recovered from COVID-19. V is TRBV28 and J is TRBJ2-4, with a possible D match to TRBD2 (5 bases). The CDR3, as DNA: TGTGCCAGCAGCTCCGGGGTAATTCAGTACTTC. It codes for CASSSGVIQYF.